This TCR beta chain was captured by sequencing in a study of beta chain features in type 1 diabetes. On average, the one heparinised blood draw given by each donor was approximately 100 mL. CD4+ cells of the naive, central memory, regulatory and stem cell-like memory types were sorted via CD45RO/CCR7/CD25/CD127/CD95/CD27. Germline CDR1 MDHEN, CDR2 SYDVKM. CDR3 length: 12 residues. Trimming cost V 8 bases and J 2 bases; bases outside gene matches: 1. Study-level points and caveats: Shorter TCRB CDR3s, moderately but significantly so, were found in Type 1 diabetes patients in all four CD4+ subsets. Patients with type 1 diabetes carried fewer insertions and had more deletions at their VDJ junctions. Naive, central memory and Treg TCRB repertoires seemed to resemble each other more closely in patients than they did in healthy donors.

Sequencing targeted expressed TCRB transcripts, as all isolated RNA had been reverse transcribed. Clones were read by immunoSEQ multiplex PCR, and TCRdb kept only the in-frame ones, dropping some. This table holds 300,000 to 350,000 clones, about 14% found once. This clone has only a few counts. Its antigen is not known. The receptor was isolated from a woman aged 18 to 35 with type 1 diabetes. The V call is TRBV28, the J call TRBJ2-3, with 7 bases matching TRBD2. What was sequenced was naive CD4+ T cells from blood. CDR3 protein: CASGGDTDTQYF. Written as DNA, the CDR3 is TGTGCCAGCGGGGGGGACACAGATACGCAGTATTTT.